Listed here are 9 T cell receptor beta chains from one sample, sequenced in a study of response to subunit inactivated influenza vaccine. TCRdb re-called the RT-PCR reads through MiXCR, storing one row per CDR3 protein. Of hundreds of thousands of distinct CDR3 sequences listed, 13% are singletons. The starting material was PBMCs from blood, obtained around seven weeks after vaccination. These receptors were taken from a man over 45 who received an inactivated influenza vaccine.

This clonotype appeared many times. The rearrangement links TRBV20-1 to TRBJ1-1; no definite D call. V dropped 5 bases and J dropped 4 bases, with 17 bases sitting between them. Looked up from germline, CDR1 is DFQATT and CDR2 is SNEGSKA (reference sequence). The CDR3 contains 14 residues. The CDR3 bases are TGCAGTGCTTCCAATTTTAGGCTGCGCACTGAAGCTTTCTTT. Its protein is CSASNFRLRTEAFF.

The chain recombines TRBV20-1 with TRBJ2-7, with TRBD2 identical over 7 bases. Germline-derived CDR1 and CDR2 are DFQATT and SNEGSKA (reference sequence). V lost 4 bases and J lost 5; bases outside the gene matches: 11. The CDR3 runs 14 residues. This CDR3 reads CSAIIPSGFNEQYF. CDR3 in DNA: TGCAGTGCTATTATCCCTAGCGGATTTAACGAGCAGTACTTC.

This clonotype was counted many times. The chain links TRBV29-1 to TRBJ2-7; TRBD1 agrees at 8 bases. CDR1 SQVTM and CDR2 ANQGSEA come from the germline V gene. J gave up 0 bases and V 5 bases, and 3 bases lay outside the gene matches. The CDR3 loop spans 13 amino acids. The CDR3 DNA follows: TGCAGCGTTCGGGACAGGAGCTCCTACGAGCAGTACTTC. Translated: CSVRDRSSYEQYF.

This clonotype occurred many times. The CDR3 sequence: CSVGTSGSTDTQYF. The CDR3 bases are TGCAGCGTTGGGACTAGCGGATCTACAGATACGCAGTATTTT. The chain uses TRBV29-1 and TRBJ2-3; the match to TRBD2 covers 10 bases. Looked up from germline, CDR1 is SQVTM and CDR2 is ANQGSEA. V shed 4 bases, J shed 3 bases, and the junction held 4 bases outside the gene matches. This CDR3 spans 14 amino acids.

This clonotype showed up just a few times. V and J are TRBV5-1 and TRBJ1-2; TRBD1 might be the D (6 bases). V lost 0 bases to trimming and J lost 4 bases, with 13 bases between them. From germline, CDR1 is SGHRS and CDR2 YFSETQ. The CDR3 is made up of 15 amino acids. The CDR3 region is CASSLDFGGRYGYTF. The CDR3 DNA is TGCGCCAGCAGCTTGGATTTCGGGGGCCGCTATGGCTACACCTTC.

The chain uses TRBV5-5 and TRBJ2-1; D is ambiguous. In germline, CDR1 is SGHKS, CDR2 YYEKEE (reference sequence). This CDR3 spans 16 amino acids. With 0 bases removed from V and 10 bases from J, the gap between germline ends came to 20 bases. The CDR3 is CASSLVFRTESFEQFF. CDR3 in DNA: TGTGCCAGCAGCTTGGTATTTCGGACGGAGTCCTTCGAGCAGTTCTTC. The full variable domain, in which reference TRBV5-5 and TRBJ2-1 provide the parts outside the CDR3, is DAGVTQSPTHLIKTRGQQVTLRCSPISGHKSVSWYQQVLGQGPQFIFQYYEKEERGRGNFPDRFSARQFPNYSSELNVNALLLGDSALYLCASSLVFRTESFEQFFGPGTRLTVL.

A few counts support this clonotype. The genes are TRBV7-9 and TRBJ2-1; the D gene is possibly TRBD1 (6 bases). Trimming stripped 5 bases from V and 7 bases from J, with 15 bases between. CDR1 and CDR2 from the germline V gene are SEHNR and FQNEAQ (reference sequence). The CDR3 covers 14 residues. The CDR3 here is CASSPVQGINEQFF. The CDR3 DNA reads TGTGCCAGCAGCCCCGTTCAGGGGATAAATGAGCAGTTCTTC.

The CDR3 loop reads CATSARQGSTGELFF. The DNA for the CDR3 is TGTGCCACCAGTGCTCGGCAGGGCAGCACCGGGGAGCTGTTTTTT. The gene calls are TRBV24-1 and TRBJ2-2; tentative D call: TRBD1 (5 bases). This CDR3 has 15 amino acids. Trimming shortened V by 5 bases and J by 4 bases, and 13 bases separated the two germline ends. In germline, CDR1 is KGHDR, CDR2 SFDVKD.

V usage is TRBV28 and J usage is TRBJ2-5; unclear D gene. V was shortened by 1 base and J by 12 bases, with 15 bases between the two germline ends. Germline lookup yields CDR1 MDHEN and CDR2 SYDVKM. The CDR3 sequence is 13 residues long. The DNA of the CDR3 is TGTGCCAGCAGTTTATCCCGTCGGGCTCCAGAGTACTTC. This gives the protein CASSLSRRAPEYF. Combining the CDR3 with reference TRBV28 and TRBJ2-5 gives the whole variable domain DVKVTQSSRYLVKRTGEKVFLECVQDMDHENMFWYRQDPGLGLRLIYFSYDVKMKEKGDIPEGYSVSREKKERFSLILESASTNQTSMYLCASSLSRRAPEYFGPGTRLLVL.